These 20 T cell receptor beta chains were all obtained from the same sample, sequenced in a study of blood T cell repertoires in COVID-19. Sequenced by immunoSEQ multiplex PCR; TCRdb stores in-frame clones only, minus some. The sample comprises 110,000 or so clones, 75% to 90% of which are singletons, and 25% to 35% rests with the top ten. The sample comprised peripheral blood. Receptors originate from a man in his 70s with active or convalescent COVID-19.

This clone was seen more than once but under ten times. V usage is TRBV28 and J usage is TRBJ2-1; 8 positions match TRBD2. With V trimmed by 5 bases and J by 8 bases, 14 bases remained unmatched. The length of the CDR3 is 16 residues. Germline V gene lookup returns CDR1 MDHEN and CDR2 SYDVKM. The CDR3 loop is CASSPRLGRERDEQFF. DNA of the CDR3: TGTGCCAGCAGTCCCCGGCTCGGGAGGGAGAGGGATGAGCAGTTCTTC. Complete variable domain (other parts from reference TRBV28 and TRBJ2-1): DVKVTQSSRYLVKRTGEKVFLECVQDMDHENMFWYRQDPGLGLRLIYFSYDVKMKEKGDIPEGYSVSREKKERFSLILESASTNQTSMYLCASSPRLGRERDEQFFGPGTRLTVL.

The chain couples TRBV9 to TRBJ2-1, with 8 bases lining up with TRBD2. The CDR3 sequence is 16 residues long. V shed 4 bases, J shed 8 bases, and the junction held 14 bases outside the gene matches. Germline-derived CDR1 and CDR2 are SGDLS and YYNGEE. In DNA, the CDR3 is TGTGCCAGCAGCCCCCGGGGTAGCGGGACGCTACATGAGCAGTTCTTC. Translating it yields CASSPRGSGTLHEQFF. The full variable domain, in which reference TRBV9 and TRBJ2-1 provide the parts outside the CDR3, is DSGVTQTPKHLITATGQRVTLRCSPRSGDLSVYWYQQSLDQGLQFLIQYYNGEERAKGNILERFSAQQFPDLHSELNLSSLELGDSALYFCASSPRGSGTLHEQFFGPGTRLTVL.

The genes are TRBV29-1 and TRBJ2-7; weak D call: TRBD2 (5 bases). Germline V CDR1 and CDR2: SQVTM, ANQGSEA. This CDR3 is built from 12 residues. The germline V and J ends were trimmed by 4 bases and 1 base, with 8 bases remaining between them. The CDR3 spells CSVGGGSYEQYF. In DNA, the CDR3 is TGCAGCGTTGGAGGCGGGTCCTACGAGCAGTACTTC.

This sequence joins TRBV19 and TRBJ1-1, with 10 bases identical to TRBD1. This CDR3 is 15 amino acids long. Germline V gene lookup returns CDR1 LNHDA and CDR2 SQIVND (reference sequence). V lost 5 bases to trimming and J lost 1 base; unmatched junction nucleotides: 4. CDR3 sequence: CASSPGQGKNTEAFF. The CDR3 coding sequence is TGTGCCAGTAGTCCGGGACAGGGGAAGAACACTGAAGCTTTCTTT.

CDR3 in DNA: TGTGCCAGTACCGTCCGGGCGGACAGGTCCTACGAGCAGTACTTC. This translates into CASTVRADRSYEQYF. This sequence joins TRBV19 and TRBJ2-7, with 7 bases fitting TRBD1. The germline CDR1 and CDR2 sequences are LNHDA and SQIVND (reference sequence). The CDR3 is 15 amino acids. The V and J ends lost 7 bases and 1 base, in that order; junction bases with no gene match: 10.

The genes are TRBV9 and TRBJ2-6, with 8 nucleotides matching TRBD1. Germline V lookup: CDR1 SGDLS, CDR2 YYNGEE. The CDR3 has 19 residues. Trimming removed 0 bases from V and 0 bases from J; junction bases left unmatched: 8. The CDR3 DNA is TGTGCCAGCAGCGTAGGCCAGGGACAGGCTTACTCTGGGGCCAACGTCCTGACTTTC. Protein sequence: CASSVGQGQAYSGANVLTF.

This clone has just a few counts. V gene TRBV30 combines with J gene TRBJ2-1; possibly TRBD2 for D (6 bases). The V gene's germline CDR1 is GTSNPN and CDR2 SVGIG (reference sequence). This CDR3 contains 15 residues. V was shortened by 4 bases and J by 5 bases, with 18 bases between the two germline ends. CDR3 in DNA: TGTGCCTGGACTAGCGACAATCTTCGGGACAATGAGCAGTTCTTC. This gives the protein CAWTSDNLRDNEQFF. Supplemented by reference TRBV30 and TRBJ2-1, the full variable domain reads SQTIHQWPATLVQPVGSPLSLECTVEGTSNPNLYWYRQAAGRGLQLLFYSVGIGQISSEVPQNLSASRPQDRQFILSSKKLLLSDSGFYLCAWTSDNLRDNEQFFGPGTRLTVL.

The V and J genes are TRBV6-1 and TRBJ2-1; TRBD2 agrees at 8 bases. Germline trimming cut 6 bases from V and 6 bases from J; bases unmatched to any gene: 13. Germline V CDR1 and CDR2: MNHNS, SASEGT. The CDR3 length is 16 residues. The CDR3: CASRENLGLEINEQFF. CDR3 coding DNA: TGTGCCAGCAGAGAAAACCTGGGACTAGAAATCAATGAGCAGTTCTTC.

The rearrangement joins TRBV5-1 to TRBJ1-5, with 7 bases aligning to TRBD1. The CDR3 has 14 residues. The V and J ends lost 4 bases and 2 bases, in that order; junction bases with no gene match: 3. Germline V lookup: CDR1 SGHRS, CDR2 YFSETQ. Written as DNA, the CDR3 is TGCGCCAGCAGCGAGGGGGCGGGCAATCAGCCCCAGCATTTT. It specifies CASSEGAGNQPQHF. Based on the CDR3 plus reference TRBV5-1 and TRBJ1-5, the full variable domain is KAGVTQTPRYLIKTRGQQVTLSCSPISGHRSVSWYQQTPGQGLQFLFEYFSETQRNKGNFPGRFSGRQFSNSRSEMNVSTLELGDSALYLCASSEGAGNQPQHFGDGTRLSIL.

The rearrangement joins TRBV18 to TRBJ2-1; 11 bases align to TRBD2. Germline V gives CDR1 KGHSH, CDR2 LQKENI. J was trimmed by 0 bases and V by 4 bases; bases with no gene match: 5. This CDR3 spans 17 amino acids. The CDR3, as DNA: TGTGCCAGCTCACTAGGACTAGCGGGCTACTCCTACAATGAGCAGTTCTTC. It codes for CASSLGLAGYSYNEQFF. Drawing the rest from reference TRBV18 and TRBJ2-1, the complete variable domain is NAGVMQNPRHLVRRRGQEARLRCSPMKGHSHVYWYRQLPEEGLKFMVYLQKENIIDESGMPKERFSAEFPKEGPSILRIQQVVRGDSAAYFCASSLGLAGYSYNEQFFGPGTRLTVL.

At least ten counts were recorded for this clone. Other DNA sequences in the same sample also yield this CDR3. The chain is built from TRBV9 and TRBJ2-1, with 11 bases aligning to TRBD2. Germline CDR1 SGDLS, CDR2 YYNGEE. The CDR3 consists of 17 residues. V gave up 0 bases and J gave up 1 base; unmatched junction bases: 3. The CDR3 sequence is CASSVVGTSGSYNEQFF. CDR3 DNA sequence: TGTGCCAGCAGCGTAGTTGGGACTAGCGGATCCTACAATGAGCAGTTCTTC.

The CDR3 region is CASSSVSAGLYEQYF. The CDR3 DNA follows: TGTGCCAGCAGCTCCGTCTCAGCGGGACTCTACGAGCAGTACTTC. The chain has TRBV7-2 and TRBJ2-7, with TRBD2 identical over 7 bases. The CDR3 is 15 residues long. The V gene end was trimmed by 4 bases and the J gene end by 3 bases; junction bases not matched to a gene: 9. CDR1 and CDR2 (germline): SGHTA, FQGNSA.

The V gene is TRBV5-1, the J gene TRBJ2-5; possible D gene TRBD2, 6 bases. The CDR3 spans 16 residues. Trimming cost V 0 bases and J 2 bases, with 14 bases left between them. Looked up from germline, CDR1 is SGHRS and CDR2 is YFSETQ. CDR3 protein: CASSLAGGDGQETQYF. DNA for the CDR3: TGCGCCAGCAGCTTGGCAGGCGGGGACGGTCAAGAGACCCAGTACTTC.

J is TRBJ2-7 and V is TRBV9, with D perhaps TRBD2 (6 bases). Deletions cut 7 bases from V and 5 bases from J, with 19 bases between. This CDR3 is built from 14 residues. The germline gives CDR1 SGDLS, CDR2 YYNGEE. This CDR3 reads CASARSGTFDEQYF. The CDR3, as DNA: TGTGCCAGCGCTCGATCCGGGACTTTTGACGAGCAGTACTTC.

The chain carries TRBV28 and TRBJ1-1; D is ambiguous. Germline V lookup: CDR1 MDHEN, CDR2 SYDVKM. CDR3 length: 14 amino acids. V was cut by 4 bases and J by 6 bases, with 15 bases left in between. The CDR3 region has the DNA TGTGCCAGCAGTTCTGGGCAGGAGGTCGCTGAAGCTTTCTTT. This translates into CASSSGQEVAEAFF.

This chain joins TRBV2 and TRBJ1-6, with a weak D call TRBD1 (5 bases). The CDR3 totals 14 residues. The V gene lost 7 bases and the J gene lost 7 bases, with 14 bases spanning the gap. Germline V gene data show CDR1 as SNHLY and CDR2 as FYNNEI. This CDR3 reads CASKGDSQNSPLHF. The CDR3 nucleotides are TGTGCCAGCAAAGGCGACAGTCAAAATTCACCCCTCCACTTT.

This clone was counted a few times. In DNA, the CDR3 is TGCGCCAGCAGCTTGGAAGGTCAGGGCGAAAATCAGCCCCAGCATTTT. Translation gives CASSLEGQGENQPQHF. V gene TRBV5-1 combines with J gene TRBJ1-5; tentatively, D is TRBD1 (5 bases). The germline V gene has CDR1 SGHRS and CDR2 YFSETQ. Trimming took off 0 bases at V and 4 bases at J, with 14 bases between the two ends. The CDR3 extends over 16 amino acids.

V gene TRBV7-9 combines with J gene TRBJ1-6; D is possibly TRBD1 (6 bases). The V gene's germline CDR1 is SEHNR and CDR2 FQNEAQ (reference sequence). This CDR3 contains 14 residues. V shed 8 bases and J shed 5 bases, with 13 bases lying between them. CDR3 DNA: TGTGCCAGCCCTTCAGCAGGGGATAATTCACCCCTCCACTTT. It yields the protein CASPSAGDNSPLHF.

The CDR3 sequence is CASSGEGSNQPQHF. The DNA for the CDR3 is TGTGCCAGCAGTGGGGAGGGGAGCAATCAGCCCCAGCATTTT. This chain connects TRBV2 to TRBJ1-5; maybe TRBD1 (5 bases). There are 14 residues in the CDR3. CDR1 and CDR2 (germline): SNHLY, FYNNEI. V was trimmed by 4 bases and J by 1 base, leaving 8 bases between them.

This clone was detected a few times. CDR3 nucleotides: TGTGCCAGCACCGGGGGCCCAGACCTAATCAATGAGCAGTTCTTC. It specifies CASTGGPDLINEQFF. J is TRBJ2-1 and V is TRBV7-9, with D perhaps assigned TRBD1 or TRBD2 (6 bases each). V lost 7 bases to trimming and J lost 6 bases, with 19 bases between them. This CDR3 region has 15 residues. Germline loops: CDR1 SEHNR, CDR2 FQNEAQ (reference sequence).